Detailed here is one T cell receptor (beta chain). These data come from a study of blood T cell repertoires in COVID-19. The wider study: Material from acute and convalescent COVID-19 was sourced from the United States, Italy and Spain. PBMCs, B-cell-depleted T cells, or T cells provided the cDNA or gDNA that made up the material.

Authors' data handling: Researchers report that nucleated cell counts were estimated from reference gene primer amplification. TCRdb keeps only in-frame clones here, not all; method: immunoSEQ multiplex PCR. V, J and clone size reflect that table, while D and trimming were determined from the DNA. Of some 260,000 clones detected, 70% to 90% appear once; the ten largest clones hold roughly 3%. In germline, CDR1 is PRHDT, CDR2 FYEKMQ (reference sequence). The CDR3 contains 16 residues. The V gene end was trimmed by 2 bases and the J gene end by 1 base; junction bases not matched to a gene: 7. This chain connects TRBV13 to TRBJ1-1; 7 bases are a match to TRBD1. Sequencing was performed on peripheral blood. This receptor was obtained from a man younger than 35 with active or convalescent COVID-19. In nucleotides, the CDR3 is TGTGCCAGCAGCTTATGGGGGGACAGCCGGAACACTGAAGCTTTCTTT. It encodes CASSLWGDSRNTEAFF.